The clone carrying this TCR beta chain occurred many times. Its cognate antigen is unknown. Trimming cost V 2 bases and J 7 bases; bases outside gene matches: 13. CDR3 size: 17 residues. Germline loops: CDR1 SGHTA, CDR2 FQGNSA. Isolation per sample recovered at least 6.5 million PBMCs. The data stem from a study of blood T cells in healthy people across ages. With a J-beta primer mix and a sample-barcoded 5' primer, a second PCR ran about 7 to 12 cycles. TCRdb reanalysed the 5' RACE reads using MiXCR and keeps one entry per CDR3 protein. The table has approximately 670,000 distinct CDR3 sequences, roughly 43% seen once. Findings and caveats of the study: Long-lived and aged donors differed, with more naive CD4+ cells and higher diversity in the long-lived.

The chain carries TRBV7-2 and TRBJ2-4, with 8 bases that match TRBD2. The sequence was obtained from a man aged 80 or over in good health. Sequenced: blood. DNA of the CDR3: TGTGCCAGCAGCTTATCCCCAGCGAGCGGGAGTAATAACATTCAGTACTTC. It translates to CASSLSPASGSNNIQYF.